Reported below is one TCR beta chain. The CDR3 consists of 17 residues. The germline V gene encodes CDR1 MGHDK and CDR2 SYGVNS. The V gene lost 2 bases and the J gene lost 5 bases, with 21 bases spanning the gap. The sample originates from a study of control samples from healthy donors and cancer patients. Only in-frame clones appear in the TCRdb table, and some are missing; sequencing was by immunoSEQ multiplex PCR. The repertoire holds some 130,000 clones, with about nine tenths as singletons. The source of this sequence is a man aged 40-49 years in good health. The chain has TRBV25-1 and TRBJ1-2; tentative D call: TRBD1 (6 bases). Sequencing was performed on blood. CDR3 residues: CASSERGSGGRGYGYTF. The CDR3 DNA follows: TGTGCCAGCAGTGAAAGGGGGAGCGGGGGGCGCGGATATGGCTACACCTTC.